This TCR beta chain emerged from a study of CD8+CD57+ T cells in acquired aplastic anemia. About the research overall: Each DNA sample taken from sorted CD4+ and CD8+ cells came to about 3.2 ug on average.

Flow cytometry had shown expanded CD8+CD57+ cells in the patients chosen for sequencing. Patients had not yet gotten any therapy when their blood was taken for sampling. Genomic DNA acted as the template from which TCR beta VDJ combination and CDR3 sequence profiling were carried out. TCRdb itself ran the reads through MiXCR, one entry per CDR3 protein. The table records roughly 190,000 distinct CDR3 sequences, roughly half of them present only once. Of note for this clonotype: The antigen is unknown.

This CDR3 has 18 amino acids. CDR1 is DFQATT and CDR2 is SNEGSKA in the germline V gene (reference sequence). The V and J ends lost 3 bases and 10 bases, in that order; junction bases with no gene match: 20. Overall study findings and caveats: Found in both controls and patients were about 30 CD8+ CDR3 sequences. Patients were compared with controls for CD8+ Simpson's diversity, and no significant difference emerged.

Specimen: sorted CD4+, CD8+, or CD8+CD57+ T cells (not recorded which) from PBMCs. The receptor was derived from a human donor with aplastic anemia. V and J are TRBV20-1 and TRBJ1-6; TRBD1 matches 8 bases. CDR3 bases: TGCAGTGCTAGTAGCCAGTTCAGGGGGCGGCGGTCAGAATCACCCCTCCACTTT. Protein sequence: CSASSQFRGRRSESPLHF.